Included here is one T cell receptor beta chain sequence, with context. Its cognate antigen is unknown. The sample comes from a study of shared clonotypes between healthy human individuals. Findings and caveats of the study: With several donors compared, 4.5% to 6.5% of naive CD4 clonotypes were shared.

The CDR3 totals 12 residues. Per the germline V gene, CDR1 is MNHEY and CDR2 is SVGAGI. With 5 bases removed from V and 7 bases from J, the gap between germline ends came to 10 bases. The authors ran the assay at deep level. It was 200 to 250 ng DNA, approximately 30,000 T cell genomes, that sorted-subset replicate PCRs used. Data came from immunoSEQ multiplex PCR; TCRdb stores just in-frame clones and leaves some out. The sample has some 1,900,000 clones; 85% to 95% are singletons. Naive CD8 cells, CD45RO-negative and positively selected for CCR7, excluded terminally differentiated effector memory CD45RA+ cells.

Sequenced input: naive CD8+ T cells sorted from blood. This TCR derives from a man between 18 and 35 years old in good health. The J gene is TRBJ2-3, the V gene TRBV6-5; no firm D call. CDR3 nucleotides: TGTGCCAGCAGTCCTAGTACCCATACGCAGTATTTT. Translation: CASSPSTHTQYF.